This T cell receptor (beta chain) was captured in a study of cytomegalovirus exposure and HLA in healthy donors (dated by TCRdb to about 2017). For the study in its entirety: An earlier analysis of 587 of the donors reported more than 250 Gb of sequence data and 100 million to 140 million unique TCR beta sequences from some 180 million T cells. Approximately 300 gigabases of sequencing data and approximately 93 million unique TCR sequences were included in an early release covering around 650 HLA-typed donors. Among the approximately 400 genotyped donors, about 83% belonged to the genetic ancestry cluster associated with self-reported Caucasian donors. The study aimed to test whether cataloging public T cell receptors could reveal signatures of past pathogen exposure. The study profiled the T cell repertoires of 550 to 700 subjects by immunosequencing and related them to cytomegalovirus serostatus. Along with the approximately 650-subject first cohort, a separate validation cohort of over a hundred different subjects was used. The study combined high-throughput TCR immunosequencing, statistical association of individual TCRs with disease status, and machine learning to predict cytomegalovirus infection status. To study patterns of TCR occurrence, a later analysis re-analyzed previously published TCR beta repertoires from around 660 donors and added high-resolution HLA genotyping. In the later analysis, no new phenotypic data were used to find candidate immune exposures; instead, reliance was placed on TCR beta sequences and their occurrence across donors. An earlier analysis of several hundred of the donors used high-throughput TCR beta sequencing to judge whether each TCR beta V gene segment behaved as functional or pseudogenic. Donor age, sex, ethnicity and CMV serostatus were compiled alongside the repertoire data. Genome-wide SNP genotypes for about 60% of the 666 donors were used in a later genetic analysis, which treated that subset as a discovery cohort. Every repertoire in the discovery cohort had been generated on one and the same sequencing platform. HLA typing covered class I and class II loci at four-digit resolution. Typing coverage differed by locus: A, B, C, DRB1 and DQB1 were typed in roughly 620-640 donors, DQA1 in about 500, DPA1 in around 610, and DPB1 in just under 480. About five DR-DQ haplotypes were handled as single units for association and clustering because linkage in the cohort was strong. Across approximately 420 genotyped donors of the cohort, an average of about 240,000 unique TCR beta nucleotide sequences per donor were sequenced, and approximately 17% of those sequences were non-productive.

The CDR3, cysteine through phenylalanine, is 14 amino acids long. Only CDR3 DNA is held: 42 bases, read in frame from base 1. The germline V gene specifies LGHNT as CDR1 and FRNRAP as CDR2. V is reduced by 1 base and J by 6 bases, leaving a spacing of 11 bases between them. The investigation overall reported the following: Because the 87-base-pair reads could not distinguish some IMGT-functional V segments, including TRBV6-2 and TRBV6-3, those segments were excluded. In both the original and validation cohorts, the classifier was reported to diagnose cytomegalovirus status with high specificity and sensitivity. In a later analysis, about 16,000 TCR beta sequences were associated with specific HLA alleles at a false discovery rate of 0.05. A later analysis found that HLA-associated TCR beta chains were more clonally expanded and had lower generation probabilities than equally common non-associated chains. Most TCR sequences were seen in very few donors, while some public TCRs were found in many individuals. In a later genetic analysis, fewer N-insertions in productive TCRs were reported among donors in an Asian-associated ancestry cluster than the approximately 670-donor mean. The cohort was sequenced for TCR beta chains only, and without alpha or paired-chain data the features that could be detected were limited. Several of the top co-occurrence clusters appeared to be linked to parvovirus B19, influenza, CMV and Epstein-Barr virus, according to a later analysis. A further reported finding was that TCR beta sequences accurately predicted the HLA-A and HLA-B alleles for most subjects in the first cohort. Presence/absence analyses assumed roughly uniform sequencing depth across donors, an assumption that may not hold. When HLA alleles, especially DR and DQ, strongly co-occurred, attributing TCR associations to individual alleles was difficult. A few of the identified cytomegalovirus-associated TCR beta chains were confirmed in vitro to be specific for cytomegalovirus antigens. HLA typing was unavailable for some donors at each locus, so association tests used only the typed subset. Correlated functional status among segregating V segments might reflect linkage disequilibrium, but an unknown experimental factor could not be ruled out. A total of roughly 160 TCR beta chains were listed by the study as associated with cytomegalovirus. Because counts were too low, seventeen rarely observed V segments, including chromosome 9 orphons, were excluded from the earlier analysis of some 540 of the donors. For the cohort, immune exposure information was limited to CMV serostatus. In an earlier analysis of approximately 590 of the donors, most TCR beta V segments appeared in productive rearrangements about 87% or about 30% of the time, broadly matching IMGT annotations. The authors suggested that the approach could potentially be generalized to other disease states and immunological phenotypes. In a later analysis, TCR association rates were found to vary across HLA loci, with the most associated TCRs seen for DRB1 alleles and the fewest for HLA-C alleles. A later genetic analysis associated a missense DCLRE1C variant with V-gene and J-gene trimming of TCR beta chains, and an independent cohort replicated the association. A cluster of highly shared sequence variants was judged likely to be a technical artifact of the sequencing pipeline. According to a later analysis, most CMV-associated TCR beta chains appeared to be HLA-restricted, and the HLA associations seemed to be driven largely by CMV exposure.

Preparation of the library involved the immunoSEQ multiplex PCR assay. The multiplex PCR relied on a mix of 60 forward primers for TCR Vbeta segments and 13 reverse primers for TCR Jbeta segments. Amplification of the CDR3 region of rearranged TCR beta genes was performed with a multiplex PCR assay on genomic DNA. The amplified TCR beta libraries were sequenced on the Illumina HiSeq System as 87-base-pair reads. For the original study's pipeline: Across the 670 or so repertoires, a later analysis counted 80 million or so unique TCR beta chains, around 11 million of which were shared by at least two donors. A nearest-neighbor algorithm error-corrected the raw reads and collapsed the reads into unique sequences, merging closely related sequences to remove PCR and sequencing errors. CDR3 sequences were aligned to IMGT reference sequences to assign V, D and J gene segments. Each retained sequence needed at least a six-nucleotide match to both a V gene segment and a J gene segment. Rearrangements were classified as productive when the CDR3 lacked stop codons and remained in frame with V and J, and all other rearrangements were classified as non-productive. Following IMGT convention, CDR3 was defined as the stretch from the second conserved V-encoded cysteine to the conserved J-encoded phenylalanine. In an earlier analysis of around 600 of the donors, sequences lacking an unambiguous match to a single V gene segment were excluded. In an earlier analysis of approximately 500 of the donors, a V segment was called functional when productive rearrangements were above 56.7%, and segregating when the standard deviation between donors exceeded 5%. To diagnose cytomegalovirus status from the catalog of TCR beta chain sequences, a statistical classification framework was built. In a later analysis, TCR nucleotide sequences were compared against IMGT/GENE-DB human TR gene sequences so that V and J genes could be assigned. A later analysis assigned CDR3 sequences and most-parsimonious VDJ recombination scenarios with the TCRdist pipeline. A later analysis defined each TCR beta chain by its CDR3 amino acid sequence plus V-gene family, and excluded reads lacking a unique V-gene family. A later analysis removed 500 to 600 highly shared, low-generation-probability nucleotide sequences to deal with suspected cross-contamination and a sequencing artifact. In a later analysis, a clonal expansion index was calculated for each public chain from normalized within-repertoire ranks of inferred template counts. In a later analysis, generation probabilities were computed with a VDJ recombination model fitted to out-of-frame rearrangements, and the resulting probabilities were checked against IGoR. In a later analysis, hypergeometric tests were used to score TCR-TCR, TCR-HLA and TCR-CMV co-occurrence, with a repertoire-size bias correction applied to TCR pairs. A later analysis estimated false discovery rates by permuting HLA or CMV assignments 20 times. In a later analysis, co-occurring TCRs were grouped using DBSCAN, with TCRdist sequence similarity added in when clustering inside HLA-allele-positive subsets. Co-occurrence clustering excluded repertoires with fewer than 30,000 or more than 120,000 public chains, plus five with anomalous nucleotide sharing. Here the immuneACCESS table is served through TCRdb, limited to in-frame sequences with V and J called. Missing clones are a known gap in these copies; in checked studies unresolved V genes cover under half, and the rest lacks a known reason. The D gene and trimming were derived from the DNA, and the V and J assignments and clone size from that table. The sample records approximately 98,000 clones, around 75% of which are singletons. The ten largest make up 11% of the sample.

Concerning this clone itself: The target of this receptor is not known. No base-level quality is on record; no much larger clone is a single base apart.

The cohort consisted of 670 or so healthy bone marrow donors. At the time of sampling, all cohort members were nominally healthy, though unrecorded immune exposures were likely present. The donor was CMV seropositive and belonged to the group of about 290 seropositive cohort members. A peripheral blood sample was provided by each donor, and peripheral blood mononuclear cells were used for TCR beta sequencing. The Qiagen DNeasy Blood Extraction Kit was used to extract genomic DNA from the blood cell samples. This sequence originates from a man aged 18-30 years in good health and CMV-seropositive. What was sequenced was PBMCs. This chain is built from TRBV12-5 and TRBJ2-3; perhaps TRBD2 is the D gene, with 5 bases matching. The DNA sequence is as follows: TGTGCTAGTGGTTTGGCGGGGTTAGGGGATACGCAGTATTTT. It translates as CASGLAGLGDTQYF.